These 25 T cell receptor beta chains were all obtained from the same sample, sequenced in a study of shared clonotypes between healthy human individuals. The repertoire was sequenced with immunoSEQ multiplex PCR; TCRdb's copy has only in-frame clones and lacks some. The sample has about 1 million clones; roughly 80% are singletons. The sample comprised memory CD4+ T cells sorted from blood. Stated subset: CD45RA-negative fraction. The source of these receptors is a man aged 18 to 35 in good health.

A note on this clone: Other DNA sequences in the same sample also yield this CDR3. CDR3: CASSQDRNQPQHF. The CDR3 DNA reads TGCGCCAGCAGCCAAGATAGGAATCAGCCCCAGCATTTT. V usage is TRBV4-3 and J usage is TRBJ1-5, with D unresolved. Trimming cost V 0 bases and J 4 bases, with 4 bases left between them. This CDR3 region has 13 residues. Germline CDR1 reads LGHNA; CDR2 reads YSLEER.

This clone was counted many times. CDR3 sequence (DNA): TGTGCCAGCAGTGTCCCGGCCAGGACTAGCACAGATACGCAGTATTTT. It specifies CASSVPARTSTDTQYF. This chain uses TRBV2 with TRBJ2-3, with D possibly matching TRBD2 (5 bases). This CDR3 comprises 16 residues. From germline, CDR1 is SNHLY and CDR2 FYNNEI. Trimming took off 4 bases at V and 0 bases at J, with 14 bases between the two ends.

About this clone itself: At one boundary the junction diverges from the germline segment, which might be a read error. V is TRBV7-2 and J is TRBJ2-5; D tentatively reads TRBD1 or TRBD2 (5 bases each). The CDR3 loop spans 12 amino acids. Germline CDR1 SGHTA, CDR2 FQGNSA. CDR3 nucleotide sequence: TGTGCCAGCAGCTCGCTGGGGGTACCGCTGAACTTC. Translated: CASSSLGVPLNF.

The chain is built from TRBV28 and TRBJ1-5; D remains unclear. Germline values: CDR1 MDHEN, CDR2 SYDVKM. V shed 7 bases and J shed 4 bases, with 8 bases lying between them. The CDR3 has 12 residues. This chain's CDR3 is CASTLLNQPQHF. The CDR3 region has the DNA TGTGCCAGCACATTACTAAATCAGCCCCAGCATTTT. Looking up the rest from reference TRBV28 and TRBJ1-5 gives the full variable domain: DVKVTQSSRYLVKRTGEKVFLECVQDMDHENMFWYRQDPGLGLRLIYFSYDVKMKEKGDIPEGYSVSREKKERFSLILESASTNQTSMYLCASTLLNQPQHFGDGTRLSIL.

This clone was found a few times. A clone one base away is much larger, so this may be a read error. This chain links TRBV25-1 with TRBJ1-2, with 8 bases matching TRBD1. The CDR3 contains 13 residues. The junction had 2 bases not matched to a gene; V was cut back by 6 bases and J by 2 bases. CDR1 is MGHDK, CDR2 SYGVNS, per germline. CDR3 bases: TGTGCCAGCAGCCGACAGGGGAACTATGGCTACACCTTC. It specifies CASSRQGNYGYTF.

For the CDR3, the DNA is TGCGCCAGCAGCCAAGAATCGGGGGGGTACAATGAGCAGTTCTTC. It yields the protein CASSQESGGYNEQFF. This chain joins TRBV4-1 and TRBJ2-1, with 8 bases lining up with TRBD2. Germline V CDR1 and CDR2: MGHRA, YSYEKL. CDR3 length: 15 amino acids. The J segment lost 4 bases and the V segment lost 0 bases, leaving 2 bases of the junction unmatched.

This rearrangement joins TRBV28 to TRBJ2-3; 12 bases match TRBD2. CDR1 and CDR2 from the germline V gene are MDHEN and SYDVKM. V dropped 2 bases and J dropped 3; count of bases not matched to a gene: 3. This CDR3 is 16 amino acids long. CDR3 loop: CASSLTTSGGTDTQYF. CDR3 bases: TGTGCCAGCAGTTTAACGACTAGCGGGGGTACAGATACGCAGTATTTT.

Turning to this clone: The junction and the germline gene differ at one end; a read error may be behind it. This specimen includes other DNA sequences encoding the same CDR3. The chain uses TRBV5-1 and TRBJ1-1; TRBD1 is a possible D gene (5 bases). Per the germline V gene, CDR1 is SGHRS and CDR2 is YFSETQ. The CDR3 contains 17 residues. The CDR3 sequence is CASSPSPWAGKGTEAFF. Written as DNA, the CDR3 is TGCGCCAGCAGCCCCAGCCCTTGGGCAGGGAAAGGCACTGAAGCCTTCTTT.

The chain employs TRBV7-9 and TRBJ1-4; D unclear. Trimming stripped 1 base from V and 3 bases from J, with 6 bases between. The germline V gene has CDR1 SEHNR and CDR2 FQNEAQ (reference sequence). The CDR3 length is 14 residues. CDR3 residues: CASSLDGPNEKLFF. CDR3 in DNA: TGTGCCAGCAGCTTAGACGGACCTAATGAAAAACTGTTTTTT.

Comment on this clone: This sample also contains other DNA sequences that code for the same CDR3. J is TRBJ1-1 and V is TRBV6-5, with a possible D match to TRBD1 (5 bases). V gave up 6 bases and J gave up 2 bases, with 10 bases separating them. Germline loops: CDR1 MNHEY, CDR2 SVGAGI. The CDR3 covers 13 residues. The CDR3 is CASSSDRNTEAFF. The CDR3 region has the DNA TGTGCCAGCAGCTCTGACAGAAACACTGAAGCTTTCTTT.

The chain joins TRBV23-1 to TRBJ1-2; D perhaps matches TRBD1 (5 bases). TRBV23-1 carries the ORF label, with uncertain function. This CDR3 has 15 residues. With 4 bases removed from V and 7 bases from J, the gap between germline ends came to 19 bases. CDR3: CASSPIVGALGGYTF. The CDR3 coding sequence is TGCGCCAGCAGTCCCATAGTTGGGGCCTTGGGTGGCTACACCTTC.

The genes are TRBV18 and TRBJ1-3; 7 positions match TRBD1. Germline V gene sequence: CDR1 KGHSH, CDR2 LQKENI. V gave up 3 bases and J gave up 7 bases; unmatched junction bases: 6. The CDR3 sequence is 14 residues long. The DNA of the CDR3 is TGTGCCAGCTCACCGCAGGGGGGTTCGAACACCATATATTTT. Its protein is CASSPQGGSNTIYF. The full variable domain, completed using reference TRBV18 and TRBJ1-3, is NAGVMQNPRHLVRRRGQEARLRCSPMKGHSHVYWYRQLPEEGLKFMVYLQKENIIDESGMPKERFSAEFPKEGPSILRIQQVVRGDSAAYFCASSPQGGSNTIYFGEGSWLTVV.

V is TRBV27 and J is TRBJ2-6; unclear D gene. This CDR3 contains 18 residues. Trimming took off 1 base at V and 0 bases at J, with 13 bases between the two ends. Germline values: CDR1 MNHEY, CDR2 SMNVEV (reference sequence). The CDR3 here is CASSLWATTSSGANVLTF. CDR3 nucleotides: TGTGCCAGCAGTTTATGGGCAACTACGAGCTCTGGGGCCAACGTCCTGACTTTC.

The rearrangement links TRBV5-4 to TRBJ2-3; TRBD1 matches at 9 bases. Germline CDR1 SGHNT, CDR2 YYREEE (reference sequence). With 4 bases clipped from V and 3 bases from J, the junction kept 6 bases outside the gene matches. CDR3 length: 15 residues. In DNA form, the CDR3 reads TGTGCCAGCAGCACGGGGACAGGGAAAACAGATACGCAGTATTTT. This sequence encodes CASSTGTGKTDTQYF.

The chain couples TRBV30 to TRBJ1-6; maybe TRBD1 (5 bases). V dropped 5 bases and J dropped 11 bases, with 19 bases sitting between them. Germline V gene data show CDR1 as GTSNPN and CDR2 as SVGIG (reference sequence). This CDR3 has 14 residues. DNA for the CDR3: TGTGCCTGGGCTGTGATGGGGGGGGGAGCACCCCTCCACTTT. This translates into CAWAVMGGGAPLHF.

A single count supports this clone. The gene calls are TRBV11-3 and TRBJ1-1; 7 bases fit TRBD1. Trimming at V came to 1 base and at J to 4 bases, leaving 6 bases not matched to a gene. The length of the CDR3 is 15 residues. Germline CDR1 reads SGHNT; CDR2 reads YENEEA. The CDR3 nucleotides read TGTGCCAGCAGCTTAGGTGAAGGGGGCCTCACTGAAGCTTTCTTT. It is translated as CASSLGEGGLTEAFF.

The chain employs TRBV30 and TRBJ1-2; the D gene is possibly TRBD1 (5 bases). Trimming took off 3 bases at V and 6 bases at J, with 14 bases between the two ends. This CDR3 spans 13 amino acids. Germline V gene data show CDR1 as GTSNPN and CDR2 as SVGIG (reference sequence). CDR3 sequence reads: CAWRGEWAHGYTF. DNA of the CDR3: TGTGCCTGGAGGGGGGAGTGGGCCCATGGCTACACCTTC.

This clone has more than one count but fewer than ten. The identical CDR3 is also encoded by other nucleotide sequences in the sample. The genes are TRBV6-1 and TRBJ1-2; D is undetermined. CDR3 length: 11 residues. Trimming removed 5 bases from V and 8 bases from J, with 9 bases in between. Germline V gene lookup returns CDR1 MNHNS and CDR2 SASEGT. The CDR3 nucleotides are TGTGCCAGCAGTTCTGGTTACGGCTACACCTTC. This translates into CASSSGYGYTF.

V and J are TRBV6-1 and TRBJ2-6; no clear D gene. The CDR3 has 16 residues. V gave up 2 bases and J gave up 0 bases, with 8 bases separating them. The germline V gene has CDR1 MNHNS and CDR2 SASEGT. The CDR3 coding sequence is TGTGCCAGCAGTGAACTGCGGCCCTCTGGGGCCAACGTCCTGACTTTC. Protein product: CASSELRPSGANVLTF.

The V and J genes are TRBV7-2 and TRBJ2-1; D call uncertain. The CDR3 is made up of 16 amino acids. V lost 0 bases and J 0 bases, leaving 9 bases between the germline ends. The germline gives CDR1 SGHTA, CDR2 FQGNSA. The CDR3 region is CASSLAPDLSYNEQFF. The CDR3 region has the DNA TGTGCCAGCAGCTTAGCGCCAGACCTCTCCTACAATGAGCAGTTCTTC. Together with reference TRBV7-2 and TRBJ2-1, the CDR3 gives the full variable domain: GAGVSQSPSNKVTEKGKDVELRCDPISGHTALYWYRQSLGQGLEFLIYFQGNSAPDKSGLPSDRFSAERTGGSVSTLTIQRTQQEDSAVYLCASSLAPDLSYNEQFFGPGTRLTVL.

This clone was picked up a small number of times. The chain has TRBV2 and TRBJ2-1; 9 nucleotides match TRBD2. Trimming took 2 bases from V and 5 from J; bases not matched to a gene: 4. Germline V gene data show CDR1 as SNHLY and CDR2 as FYNNEI. The CDR3 contains 15 residues. This chain's CDR3 is CASSESGGSHNEQFF. CDR3 coding DNA: TGTGCCAGCAGTGAAAGCGGGGGGTCCCACAATGAGCAGTTCTTC.

The chain is built from TRBV7-2 and TRBJ2-3; 7 nucleotides match TRBD2. The CDR3 has 15 residues. With V trimmed by 3 bases and J by 1 base, 4 bases remained unmatched. From germline, CDR1 is SGHTA and CDR2 FQGNSA. As DNA, the CDR3 is TGTGCCAGCAGCTTCCCTGCGGGGGGCACAGATACGCAGTATTTT. This encodes CASSFPAGGTDTQYF.

The chain links TRBV28 to TRBJ2-7, with TRBD1 matching over 7 bases. The CDR3 sequence is 14 residues long. V was pared by 8 bases and J by 0 bases, with 7 bases of the junction left unmatched. Germline-derived CDR1 and CDR2 are MDHEN and SYDVKM. The CDR3 DNA reads as TGTGCCAGCGCCACCGGGACAGTCTCCTACGAGCAGTACTTC. This encodes CASATGTVSYEQYF.

V usage is TRBV2 and J usage is TRBJ2-5; 7 bases align to TRBD2. The CDR3 consists of 14 residues. Germline trimming cut 3 bases from V and 1 base from J; bases unmatched to any gene: 2. Germline V gives CDR1 SNHLY, CDR2 FYNNEI. CDR3: CASSDGGGQETQYF. The CDR3, as DNA: TGTGCCAGCAGTGATGGGGGGGGCCAAGAGACCCAGTACTTC.

This rearrangement joins TRBV5-6 to TRBJ2-3; 8 bases are shared with TRBD2. Germline V gene sequence: CDR1 SGHDT, CDR2 YYEEEE. The CDR3 covers 14 residues. The J segment lost 3 bases and the V segment lost 2 bases, leaving 2 bases of the junction unmatched. The CDR3 loop is CASSLLAETDTQYF. In DNA, the CDR3 is TGTGCCAGCAGCTTACTAGCGGAGACAGATACGCAGTATTTT.